These 9 T cell receptor beta chains came from one sample sequenced in a study of chemoradiotherapy in HPV16-positive cancers. Repertoires were generated with immunoSEQ multiplex PCR, while TCRdb's copy carries only in-frame clones and drops some. The repertoire consists of about 34,000 clones, with 80% to 95% occurring once and the leading ten covering roughly 3.4%. The sample here was blood, taken from a patient who underwent chemoradiotherapy. Receptor source: a human donor with HPV-associated anogenital cancer.

The rearrangement links TRBV5-4 to TRBJ2-7, with no clear D. The V gene lost 1 base and the J gene lost 2 bases, with 10 bases spanning the gap. There are 14 residues in the CDR3. CDR1 is SGHNT, CDR2 YYREEE, per germline (reference sequence). This chain's CDR3 is CASSLIPGPYEQYF. The CDR3 DNA reads TGTGCCAGCAGCTTGATCCCGGGCCCCTACGAGCAGTACTTC. Combining the CDR3 with reference TRBV5-4 and TRBJ2-7 gives the whole variable domain ETGVTQSPTHLIKTRGQQVTLRCSSQSGHNTVSWYQQALGQGPQFIFQYYREEENGRGNFPPRFSGLQFPNYSSELNVNALELDDSALYLCASSLIPGPYEQYFGPGTRLTVT.

The chain joins TRBV5-6 to TRBJ2-1; D possibly corresponds to TRBD1 (5 bases). The germline V gene has CDR1 SGHDT and CDR2 YYEEEE. V shed 1 base and J shed 7 bases, with 9 bases lying between them. The CDR3 runs to 13 residues. Written as DNA, the CDR3 is TGTGCCAGCAGCTTGCAGGGAAGGAATGAGCAGTTCTTC. The encoded protein is CASSLQGRNEQFF.

V is TRBV6-5 and J is TRBJ2-7; possible D gene TRBD1, 5 bases. The CDR3 loop spans 15 amino acids. Between the trimmed V and J ends, which lost 5 bases and 4 bases, there was a span of 18 bases. Germline V gene data show CDR1 as MNHEY and CDR2 as SVGAGI. The DNA of the CDR3 is TGTGCCAGCAGTATAGGGGCCGGACAAGATTACGAGCAGTACTTC. The encoded protein is CASSIGAGQDYEQYF.

The V and J genes are TRBV5-1 and TRBJ2-5, with a weak D call TRBD1 (6 bases). Matching the DNA end better, TRBJ2-7 makes the J call doubtful. The germline V gene has CDR1 SGHRS and CDR2 YFSETQ. This CDR3 has 14 residues. CDR3 DNA sequence: TGCGCCAGCAGCTTGACAGGGTACGGTTACGAGCAGTACTTC. This sequence encodes CASSLTGYGYEQYF.

There are a few counts of this clone. This chain uses TRBV14 with TRBJ2-1, with D possibly matching TRBD1 (6 bases). The ends were cut back, 1 base at V and 1 base at J, with 17 bases in the middle. The CDR3 is made up of 18 amino acids. Looked up from germline, CDR1 is SGHDN and CDR2 is FVKESK. The CDR3 loop is CASSQGVGADTSYNEQFF. CDR3 nucleotide sequence: TGTGCCAGCAGCCAAGGGGTGGGGGCCGATACGTCCTACAATGAGCAGTTCTTC.

This clone was seen once. The chain is built from TRBV5-1 and TRBJ1-2; no clear D gene. CDR3 length equals 12 residues. Germline V lookup: CDR1 SGHRS, CDR2 YFSETQ. V was shortened by 4 bases and J by 2 bases, with 6 bases between the two germline ends. The CDR3: CASSPGNYGYTF. CDR3 bases: TGCGCCAGCAGCCCGGGGAACTATGGCTACACCTTC. The full variable domain, in which reference TRBV5-1 and TRBJ1-2 provide the parts outside the CDR3, is KAGVTQTPRYLIKTRGQQVTLSCSPISGHRSVSWYQQTPGQGLQFLFEYFSETQRNKGNFPGRFSGRQFSNSRSEMNVSTLELGDSALYLCASSPGNYGYTFGSGTRLTVV.

The J gene is TRBJ2-1, the V gene TRBV29-1, with TRBD2 matching 9 bases. CDR1 SQVTM and CDR2 ANQGSEA come from the germline V gene. The ends lost 4 bases at V and 4 bases at J; junction bases unmatched: 5. CDR3 length: 14 residues. This CDR3 reads CSVVSGGTYNEQFF. The CDR3 DNA reads TGCAGCGTTGTTAGCGGGGGTACTTACAATGAGCAGTTCTTC.

The chain employs TRBV7-9 and TRBJ1-4, with D uncertain. The V end lost 5 bases, the J end lost 7 bases, and 17 bases lay between the germline ends. CDR3 size: 15 residues. Germline values: CDR1 SEHNR, CDR2 FQNEAQ (reference sequence). The CDR3 DNA is TGTGCCAGCAGCACCGGCCGCGACGGAGGTGAAAAACTGTTTTTT. Translation gives CASSTGRDGGEKLFF.

This sequence joins TRBV6-6 and TRBJ1-6; D is possibly TRBD1 (6 bases). The CDR3 length is 16 residues. V shed 2 bases and J shed 5 bases, with 13 bases lying between them. Germline-derived CDR1 and CDR2 are MNHNY and SVGAGI (reference sequence). The CDR3, as DNA: TGTGCCAGCAGTTACCCAAAGAGGGGGGATAATTCACCCCTCCACTTT. Translated: CASSYPKRGDNSPLHF.